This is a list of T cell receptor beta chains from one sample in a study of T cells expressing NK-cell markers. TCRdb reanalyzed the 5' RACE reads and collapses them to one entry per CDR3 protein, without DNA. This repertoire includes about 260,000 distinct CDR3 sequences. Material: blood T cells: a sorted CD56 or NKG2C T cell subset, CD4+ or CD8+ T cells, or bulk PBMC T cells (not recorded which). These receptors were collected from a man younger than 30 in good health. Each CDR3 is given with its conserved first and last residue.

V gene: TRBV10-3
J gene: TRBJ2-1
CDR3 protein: CAISESSPAGGNEQFF

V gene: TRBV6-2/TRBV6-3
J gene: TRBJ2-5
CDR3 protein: CASRQPRELTQETQYF

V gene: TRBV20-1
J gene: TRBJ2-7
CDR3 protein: CSAVNPLAGGYEQYF

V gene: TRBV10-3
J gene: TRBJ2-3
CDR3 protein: CAISESMSGSGKGNTQYF

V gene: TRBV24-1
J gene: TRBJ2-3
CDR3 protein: CATRGELTGEDTQYF

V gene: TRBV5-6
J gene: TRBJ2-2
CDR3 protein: CASSPPFRGTGELFF

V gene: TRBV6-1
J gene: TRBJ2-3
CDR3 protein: CASRTGTSTDTQYF

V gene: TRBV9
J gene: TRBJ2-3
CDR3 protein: CASTSGSDTQYF

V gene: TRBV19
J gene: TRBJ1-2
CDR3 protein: CATGQGYGYTF

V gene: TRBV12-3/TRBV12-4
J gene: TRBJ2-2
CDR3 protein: CASSFSREAGELFF

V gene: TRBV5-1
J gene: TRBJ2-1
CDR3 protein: CASSPGPGQRIYNEQFF

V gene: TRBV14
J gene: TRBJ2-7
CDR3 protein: CASSQDLPGLAPEASSYEQYF

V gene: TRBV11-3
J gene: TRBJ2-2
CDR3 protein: CASSEGQGTYAGELFF

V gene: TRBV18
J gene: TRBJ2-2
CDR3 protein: CASSQTGPSNTGELFF

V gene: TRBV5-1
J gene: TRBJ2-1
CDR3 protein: CASSLGLAGPGGNNEQFF

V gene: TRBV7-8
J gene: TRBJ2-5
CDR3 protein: CASSWPRQGQEETQYF

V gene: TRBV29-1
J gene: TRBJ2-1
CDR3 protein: CSVERVLNEQFF

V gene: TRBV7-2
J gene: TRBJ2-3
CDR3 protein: CASSYSMGRAQYF

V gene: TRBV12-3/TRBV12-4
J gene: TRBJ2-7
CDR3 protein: CASRPGPRAPSYEQYF

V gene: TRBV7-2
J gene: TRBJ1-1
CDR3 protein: CASSLELRGAMGAFF

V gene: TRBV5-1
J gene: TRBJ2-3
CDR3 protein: CASSWNSGSTDTQYF

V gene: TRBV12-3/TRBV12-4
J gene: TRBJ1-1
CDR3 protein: CASSGLGYDEAFF

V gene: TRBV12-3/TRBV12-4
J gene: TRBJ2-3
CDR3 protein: CASSREGHTDTQYF

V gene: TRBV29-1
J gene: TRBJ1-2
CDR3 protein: CSVALQGGALNYGYTF

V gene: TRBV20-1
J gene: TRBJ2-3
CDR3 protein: CSASFSGVGTDTQYF

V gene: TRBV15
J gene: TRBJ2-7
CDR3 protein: CATSRDRSEAYEQYF

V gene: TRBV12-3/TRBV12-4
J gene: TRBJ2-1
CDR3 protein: CASRGQGAGQNEQFF

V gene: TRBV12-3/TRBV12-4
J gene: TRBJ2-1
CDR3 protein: CASRGLQNYNEQFF

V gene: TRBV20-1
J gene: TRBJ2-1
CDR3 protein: CSASASDEQFF

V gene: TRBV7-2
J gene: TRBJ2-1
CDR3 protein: CASSPRLAGGPVYEQFF

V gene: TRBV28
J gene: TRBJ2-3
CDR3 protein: CASSTASGFLNTQYF

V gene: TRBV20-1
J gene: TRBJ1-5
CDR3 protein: CSATQGLGQPQHF